A single sample gave rise to the 10 T cell receptor beta chains below, sequenced in a study of cytomegalovirus exposure and HLA in healthy donors. Vbeta (60) and Jbeta (13) primers were used in the PCR. Method: immunoSEQ multiplex PCR; TCRdb's copy keeps in-frame clones and lacks some. The table has about 100,000 clones, about four fifths seen once; the top ten hold approximately 2%. Sequencing was carried out using PBMCs. These receptors all stem from a woman aged 40 to 50 in good health and CMV-seronegative.

The genes are TRBV19 and TRBJ2-5; tentative D call: TRBD2 (6 bases). This CDR3 region has 16 residues. Trimming stripped 5 bases from V and 4 bases from J, with 20 bases between. Germline V CDR1 and CDR2: LNHDA, SQIVND (reference sequence). The CDR3 sequence is CASSLSSSGGTETQYF. The CDR3 DNA reads as TGTGCCAGTAGTCTCTCCTCTTCTGGGGGGACAGAGACCCAGTACTTC. Supplemented by reference TRBV19 and TRBJ2-5, the full variable domain reads DGGITQSPKYLFRKEGQNVTLSCEQNLNHDAMYWYRQDPGQGLRLIYYSQIVNDFQKGDIAEGYSVSREKKESFPLTVTSAQKNPTAFYLCASSLSSSGGTETQYFGPGTRLLVL.

V is TRBV2 and J is TRBJ1-3; no firm D call. Trimming shortened V by 3 bases and J by 4 bases, and 13 bases separated the two germline ends. The CDR3 runs 15 residues. Germline assignment: CDR1 SNHLY and CDR2 FYNNEI. In nucleotides, the CDR3 is TGTGCCAGCAGTGAGCAGTGGGAGGCCGGAAACACCATATATTTT. Amino acid sequence: CASSEQWEAGNTIYF. The variable domain in full, with the rest retrieved from reference TRBV2 and TRBJ1-3, is EPEVTQTPSHQVTQMGQEVILRCVPISNHLYFYWYRQILGQKVEFLVSFYNNEISEKSEIFDDQFSVERPDGSNFTLKIRSTKLEDSAMYFCASSEQWEAGNTIYFGEGSWLTVV.

The chain joins TRBV5-1 to TRBJ2-1; 10 nucleotides agree with TRBD2. V was clipped by 4 bases and J by 0 bases; unmatched bases: 4. This CDR3 region has 16 residues. Per the germline V gene, CDR1 is SGHRS and CDR2 is YFSETQ. The CDR3 DNA reads as TGCGCCAGCAGCCCACTAGCGGGGAGCTCCTACAATGAGCAGTTCTTC. As protein: CASSPLAGSSYNEQFF.

V usage is TRBV6-5 and J usage is TRBJ1-2; unclear D gene. Germline V gene data show CDR1 as MNHEY and CDR2 as SVGAGI. V was pared by 0 bases and J by 8 bases, with 13 bases between. This CDR3 contains 14 residues. The CDR3 DNA is TGTGCCAGCAGTTACTCGGGCAAAGCGGAGGGCTACACCTTC. Its protein product is CASSYSGKAEGYTF.

The chain joins TRBV5-8 to TRBJ1-6, with D perhaps matching TRBD1 (6 bases). Looked up from germline, CDR1 is SGHTS and CDR2 is YDEGEE. The CDR3 loop spans 13 amino acids. V was clipped by 9 bases and J by 6 bases, with 13 bases between them. In DNA form, the CDR3 reads TGTGCCACCAGGGGAGGGTTTAATTCACCCCTCCACTTT. This translates into CATRGGFNSPLHF.

A single count supports this clone. The CDR3 DNA reads TGTGCCAGCAGCTTGGCCGGATGGGCCTACTCCTACGAGCAGTACTTC. It codes for CASSLAGWAYSYEQYF. The chain carries TRBV5-6 and TRBJ2-7; no clear D. V was pared by 0 bases and J by 0 bases, with 13 bases between. The CDR3 has 16 residues. Germline CDR1 and CDR2: SGHDT and YYEEEE.

This sequence joins TRBV6-1 and TRBJ2-5; 7 bases are a match to TRBD1. This CDR3 contains 13 residues. Trimming at V came to 5 bases and at J to 3 bases, leaving 3 bases not matched to a gene. Germline V gene data show CDR1 as MNHNS and CDR2 as SASEGT. This CDR3 reads CASSRGQEETQYF. The CDR3 DNA is TGTGCCAGCAGTCGCGGACAGGAAGAGACCCAGTACTTC.

The chain couples TRBV6-5 to TRBJ1-2; possibly TRBD1 for D (5 bases). CDR1 and CDR2 (germline): MNHEY, SVGAGI. This CDR3 has 14 amino acids. The ends were cut back, 6 bases at V and 5 bases at J, with 16 bases in the middle. The CDR3 region has the DNA TGTGCCAGCAGATCAGCAGGGAGGCGTTATGGCTACACCTTC. Encoded protein: CASRSAGRRYGYTF.

The chain has TRBV7-3 and TRBJ2-1; D might be TRBD1 (6 bases). The CDR3 is made up of 14 amino acids. Germline CDR1 SGHTA, CDR2 FQGTGA. The V gene lost 2 bases and the J gene lost 7 bases, with 12 bases spanning the gap. CDR3 sequence (DNA): TGTGCCAGCAGCTTACAAGGGGGTCGGAATGAGCAGTTCTTC. Translated: CASSLQGGRNEQFF.

This clone occurred once. This chain connects TRBV11-1 to TRBJ2-5; D is possibly TRBD2 (5 bases). The end of the DNA aligns better with TRBJ2-7, so the J call may be wrong. Germline lookup yields CDR1 SGHAT and CDR2 FQDESV (reference sequence). The CDR3 runs to 13 residues. CDR3 residues: CASSFRGTYEQYF. CDR3 in DNA: TGTGCCAGCAGCTTTCGGGGAACCTACGAGCAGTACTTC.